The T cell receptor beta chain described here comes from a study of OX40 agonist ivuxolimab in advanced cancers. Study as a whole: Patients received intravenous ivuxolimab every 2 weeks at 0.01 to 10 mg/kg. Cancers in dose escalation were hepatocellular, melanoma, renal cell and head and neck. Participants could have had prior anti-PD-1, anti-PD-L1 or anti-CTLA-4 therapy, and 40% had some. Study outcomes and limitations: The authors did not determine the antigen specificity of the expanded peripheral T cells.

Using immunoSEQ multiplex PCR, the repertoire was profiled, and TCRdb retains in-frame clones only, with some absent. The repertoire holds around 45,000 clones, roughly 90% seen once, with 6.5% to 9% in the top ten. About this clone itself: Its matching antigen is unknown.

The germline CDR1 and CDR2 sequences are SGHNT and YENEEA. J lost 7 bases, V lost 5 bases, and 10 bases had no gene match. The CDR3 runs 15 residues. The material was CD4+ or CD8+ T cells sorted from blood, obtained in a trial of the OX40 agonist ivuxolimab. The receptor's source is an adult with an advanced solid tumor such as melanoma, head and neck, liver or kidney cancer. The chain employs TRBV11-3 and TRBJ2-1; the match to TRBD1 covers 8 bases. The CDR3 is CASSTGGARGNEQFF. As DNA, the CDR3 is TGTGCCAGCAGCACAGGGGGAGCGCGTGGAAATGAGCAGTTCTTC.